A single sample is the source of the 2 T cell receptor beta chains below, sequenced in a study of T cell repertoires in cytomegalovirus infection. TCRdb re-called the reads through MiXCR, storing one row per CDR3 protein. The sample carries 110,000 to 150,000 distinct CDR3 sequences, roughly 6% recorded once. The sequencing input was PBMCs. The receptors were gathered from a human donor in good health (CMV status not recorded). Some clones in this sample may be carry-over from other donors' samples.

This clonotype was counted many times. CDR3 region: CASSLSLAGDPYNEQFF. DNA for the CDR3: TGTGCCAGCAGCCTGAGCCTAGCGGGGGATCCTTACAATGAGCAGTTCTTC. The rearrangement joins TRBV5-4 to TRBJ2-1, with TRBD2 matching over 10 bases. CDR1 SGHNT and CDR2 YYREEE come from the germline V gene (reference sequence). J gave up 4 bases and V 4 bases, and 11 bases lay outside the gene matches. CDR3 size: 17 residues.

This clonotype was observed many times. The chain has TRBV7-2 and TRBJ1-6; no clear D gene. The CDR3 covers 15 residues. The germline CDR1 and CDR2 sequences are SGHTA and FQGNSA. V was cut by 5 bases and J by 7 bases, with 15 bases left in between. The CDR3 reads CASSLGMLRNSPLHF. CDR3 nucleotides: TGTGCCAGCAGCCTTGGGATGCTCCGGAATTCACCCCTCCACTTT. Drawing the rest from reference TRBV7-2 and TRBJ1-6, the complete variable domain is GAGVSQSPSNKVTEKGKDVELRCDPISGHTALYWYRQSLGQGLEFLIYFQGNSAPDKSGLPSDRFSAERTGGSVSTLTIQRTQQEDSAVYLCASSLGMLRNSPLHFGNGTRLTVT.